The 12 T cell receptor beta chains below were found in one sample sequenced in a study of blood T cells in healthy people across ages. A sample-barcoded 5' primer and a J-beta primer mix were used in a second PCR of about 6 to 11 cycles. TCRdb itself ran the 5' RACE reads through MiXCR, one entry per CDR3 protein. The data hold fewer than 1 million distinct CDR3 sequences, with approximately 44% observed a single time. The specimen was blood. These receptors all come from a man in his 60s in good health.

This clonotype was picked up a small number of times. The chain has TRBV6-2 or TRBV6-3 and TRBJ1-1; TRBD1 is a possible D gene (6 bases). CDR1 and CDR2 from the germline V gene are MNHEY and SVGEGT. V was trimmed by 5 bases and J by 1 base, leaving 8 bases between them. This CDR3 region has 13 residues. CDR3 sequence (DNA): TGTGCCAGCAGTACGACAGGGAACACTGAAGCTTTCTTT. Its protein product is CASSTTGNTEAFF.

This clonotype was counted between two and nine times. For the CDR3, the DNA is TGTGCCTGGAGCAAGGCCGAGGGGGGTGAGCAGTTCTTC. Protein product: CAWSKAEGGEQFF. J is TRBJ2-1 and V is TRBV30; D is possibly TRBD1 or TRBD2 (6 bases each). The CDR3 has 13 residues. V lost 3 bases and J lost 9, with 15 bases in between. Per germline, CDR1 GTSNPN and CDR2 SVGIG (reference sequence). Supplemented by reference TRBV30 and TRBJ2-1, the full variable domain reads SQTIHQWPATLVQPVGSPLSLECTVEGTSNPNLYWYRQAAGRGLQLLFYSVGIGQISSEVPQNLSASRPQDRQFILSSKKLLLSDSGFYLCAWSKAEGGEQFFGPGTRLTVL.

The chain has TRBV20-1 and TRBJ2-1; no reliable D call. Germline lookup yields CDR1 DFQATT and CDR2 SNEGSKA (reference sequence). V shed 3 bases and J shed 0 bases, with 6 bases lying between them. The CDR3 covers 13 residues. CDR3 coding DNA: TGCAGTGCTAGCTTATCCTCCTACAATGAGCAGTTCTTC. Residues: CSASLSSYNEQFF.

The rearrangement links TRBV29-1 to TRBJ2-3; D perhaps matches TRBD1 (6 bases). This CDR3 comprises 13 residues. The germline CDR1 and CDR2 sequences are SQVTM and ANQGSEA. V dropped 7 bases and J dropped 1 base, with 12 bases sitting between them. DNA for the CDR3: TGCAGCGCCAGGGACATACGCACAGATACGCAGTATTTT. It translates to CSARDIRTDTQYF.

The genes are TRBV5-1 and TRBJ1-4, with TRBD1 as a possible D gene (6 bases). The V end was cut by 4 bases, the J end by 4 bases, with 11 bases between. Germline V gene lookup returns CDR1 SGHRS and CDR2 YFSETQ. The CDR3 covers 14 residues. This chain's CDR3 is CASSLGQHNEKLFF. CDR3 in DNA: TGCGCCAGCAGCCTGGGACAACATAATGAAAAACTGTTTTTT. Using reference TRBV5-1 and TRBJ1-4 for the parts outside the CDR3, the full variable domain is KAGVTQTPRYLIKTRGQQVTLSCSPISGHRSVSWYQQTPGQGLQFLFEYFSETQRNKGNFPGRFSGRQFSNSRSEMNVSTLELGDSALYLCASSLGQHNEKLFFGSGTQLSVL.

This CDR3 reads CASSEFQELTGELFF. The CDR3 region has the DNA TGTGCCAGCAGTGAATTCCAGGAACTCACCGGGGAGCTGTTTTTT. The rearrangement links TRBV25-1 to TRBJ2-2; no firm D call. CDR1 and CDR2 from the germline V gene are MGHDK and SYGVNS. V dropped 1 base and J dropped 4 bases, with 10 bases sitting between them. The CDR3 runs 15 residues. Full variable domain (outside the CDR3, taken from reference TRBV25-1 and TRBJ2-2): EADIYQTPRYLVIGTGKKITLECSQTMGHDKMYWYQQDPGMELHLIHYSYGVNSTEKGDLSSESTVSRIRTEHFPLTLESARPSHTSQYLCASSEFQELTGELFFGEGSRLTVL.

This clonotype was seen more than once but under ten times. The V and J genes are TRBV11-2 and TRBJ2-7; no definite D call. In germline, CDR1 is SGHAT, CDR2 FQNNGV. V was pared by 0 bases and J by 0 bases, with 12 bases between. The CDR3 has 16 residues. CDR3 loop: CASSLDRPEISYEQYF. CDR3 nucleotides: TGTGCCAGCAGCTTAGATCGGCCAGAGATCTCCTACGAGCAGTACTTC.

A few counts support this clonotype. DNA of the CDR3: TGTGCCAGCAGCGGTCAGGTTGAGGAGACCCAGTACTTC. Amino acids: CASSGQVEETQYF. The chain is built from TRBV7-2 and TRBJ2-5, with D unclear. Germline assignment: CDR1 SGHTA and CDR2 FQGNSA. This CDR3 is 13 amino acids long. Trimming took off 5 bases at V and 5 bases at J, with 12 bases between the two ends.

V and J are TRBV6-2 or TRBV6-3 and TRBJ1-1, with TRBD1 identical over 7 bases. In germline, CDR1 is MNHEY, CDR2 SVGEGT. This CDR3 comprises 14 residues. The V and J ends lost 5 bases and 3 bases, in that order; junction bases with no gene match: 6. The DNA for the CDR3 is TGTGCCAGCAGTAAACCGACAGGGTACACTGAAGCTTTCTTT. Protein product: CASSKPTGYTEAFF.

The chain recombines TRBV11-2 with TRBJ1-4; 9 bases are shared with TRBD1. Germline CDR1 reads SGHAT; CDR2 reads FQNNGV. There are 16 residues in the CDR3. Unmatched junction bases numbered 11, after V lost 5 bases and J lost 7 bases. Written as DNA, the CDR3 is TGTGCCAGCAGCCGACGCTCAGGACAGGGGCTTGAAAAACTGTTTTTT. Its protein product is CASSRRSGQGLEKLFF.

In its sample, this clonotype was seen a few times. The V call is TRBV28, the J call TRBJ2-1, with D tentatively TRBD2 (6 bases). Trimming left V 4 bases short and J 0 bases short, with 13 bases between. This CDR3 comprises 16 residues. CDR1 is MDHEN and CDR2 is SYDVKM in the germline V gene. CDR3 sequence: CASSSMAGISYNEQFF. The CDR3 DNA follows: TGTGCCAGCAGTTCGATGGCGGGGATCTCCTACAATGAGCAGTTCTTC.

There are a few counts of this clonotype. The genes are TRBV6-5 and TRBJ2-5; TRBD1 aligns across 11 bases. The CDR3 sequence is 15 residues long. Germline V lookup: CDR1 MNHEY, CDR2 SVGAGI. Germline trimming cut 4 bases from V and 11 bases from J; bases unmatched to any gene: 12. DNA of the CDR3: TGTGCCAGCAGTTCACTCGGACAGGGGGCAAAAGAGCAGTACTTC. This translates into CASSSLGQGAKEQYF.